The 7 T cell receptor beta chains given below trace back to one sample, sequenced in a study of blood T cells in healthy people across ages (dated by TCRdb to the mid-2010s). Libraries were constructed by 5' RACE. The listed sequencing device is Illumina HiSeq 2500. A second PCR of roughly 7 to 11 cycles was performed with a sample-barcoded 5' primer and a J-beta primer mix. The public reads were quality trimmed at Q25 with fastp and then assembled into clones with MiXCR by TCRdb, keeping productive beta chains. Rows matching on CDR3 protein sequence are summarized as one entry with the most common DNA and genes. Across this sample there are over a million distinct CDR3 sequences, with around 43% seen only once. The ten top clones hold approximately 17% of the sample. The specimen sequenced was blood. These receptors originate from an older woman in good health.

The V call is TRBV28, the J call TRBJ2-7; D possibly corresponds to TRBD1 (6 bases). The closer fit of TRBJ2-5 to the DNA end suggests the J call may be wrong. Germline V gene lookup returns CDR1 MDHEN and CDR2 SYDVKM. CDR3 length equals 15 residues. The CDR3 bases are TGTGCCAGCAGTTTCCTAGGGACACCAGGGGAGACCCAGTACTTC. Translating gives CASSFLGTPGETQYF.

This clonotype appeared a few times. J is TRBJ2-4 and V is TRBV12-3 or TRBV12-4; D gene unclear. V gave up 2 bases and J gave up 4 bases, with 9 bases separating them. The CDR3 covers 14 residues. CDR3 protein: CASSLMDGKNIQYF. As DNA, the CDR3 is TGTGCCAGCAGTTTAATGGACGGAAAAAACATTCAGTACTTC.

The rearrangement joins TRBV9 to TRBJ2-5; no clear D gene. V lost 0 bases, J lost 5 bases, and 14 bases lay in between. The CDR3 covers 15 residues. The germline V gene has CDR1 SGDLS and CDR2 YYNGEE. The CDR3 loop reads CASSVALGDPETQYF. The CDR3 DNA sequence: TGTGCCAGCAGCGTAGCCCTGGGCGACCCGGAGACCCAGTACTTC.

The chain carries TRBV20-1 and TRBJ2-7, with 9 bases matching TRBD2. Trimming at V came to 4 bases and at J to 7 bases, leaving 11 bases not matched to a gene. CDR3 size: 14 residues. The germline V gene has CDR1 DFQATT and CDR2 SNEGSKA (reference sequence). The CDR3, as DNA: TGCAGTGCTACTAGGTTAGCGGGAGTTGTTGAGCAGTACTTC. Translation gives CSATRLAGVVEQYF.

This clonotype was observed a few times. The chain couples TRBV29-1 to TRBJ1-2, with 7 bases identical to TRBD1. The germline V gene encodes CDR1 SQVTM and CDR2 ANQGSEA. CDR3 length: 18 residues. V lost 4 bases, J lost 2 bases, and 19 bases stayed unmatched. Here the CDR3 reads CSVVYRGPGQKRNYGYTF. The CDR3 region has the DNA TGCAGCGTTGTGTATCGAGGACCGGGACAGAAAAGAAACTATGGCTACACCTTC.

The chain couples TRBV25-1 to TRBJ2-7; D call uncertain. Trimming removed 8 bases at V and 3 bases at J, with 5 bases between. The germline V gene has CDR1 MGHDK and CDR2 SYGVNS. The CDR3 totals 10 residues. CDR3 sequence (DNA): TGTGCCAGCCTCCACTACGAGCAGTACTTC. It yields the protein CASLHYEQYF.

The chain employs TRBV20-1 and TRBJ2-4; D remains unclear. The J call may be mistaken, given a closer DNA end match to TRBJ2-7. The CDR3 is 13 residues long. Per germline, CDR1 DFQATT and CDR2 SNEGSKA (reference sequence). Here the CDR3 reads CSARRQLTYEQYF. The DNA of the CDR3 is TGCAGTGCTAGGCGGCAGTTGACCTACGAGCAGTACTTC.